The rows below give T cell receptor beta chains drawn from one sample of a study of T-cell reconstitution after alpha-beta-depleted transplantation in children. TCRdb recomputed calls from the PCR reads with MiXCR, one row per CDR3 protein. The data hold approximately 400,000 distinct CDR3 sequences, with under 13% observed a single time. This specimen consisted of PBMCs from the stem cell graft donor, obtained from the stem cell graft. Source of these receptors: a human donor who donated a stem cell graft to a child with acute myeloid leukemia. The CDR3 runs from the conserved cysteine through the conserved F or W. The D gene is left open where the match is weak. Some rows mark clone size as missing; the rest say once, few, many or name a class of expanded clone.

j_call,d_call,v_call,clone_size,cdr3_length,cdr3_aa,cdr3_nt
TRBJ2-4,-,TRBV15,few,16,CATSRQTEGGKNIQYF,TGTGCCACCAGCAGACAGACAGAAGGAGGCAAAAACATTCAGTACTTC
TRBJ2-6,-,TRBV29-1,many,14,CSVVDNSGANVLTF,TGCAGCGTTGTGGACAACTCTGGGGCCAACGTCCTGACTTTC
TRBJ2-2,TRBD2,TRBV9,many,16,CASSVVAGDPTGELFF,TGTGCCAGCAGCGTAGTAGCGGGGGACCCCACCGGGGAGCTGTTTTTT
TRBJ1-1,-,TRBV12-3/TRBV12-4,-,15,CASSPSGRWNTEAFF,TGTGCCAGCAGTCCATCCGGGAGGTGGAACACTGAAGCTTTCTTT
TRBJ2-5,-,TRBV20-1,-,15,CSASLPTGALETQYF,TGCAGTGCTAGTCTTCCGACAGGCGCCCTTGAGACCCAGTACTTC
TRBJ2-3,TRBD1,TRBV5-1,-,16,CASSTGLDRFTDTQYF,TGCGCCAGCAGCACCGGTTTGGACAGGTTCACAGATACGCAGTATTTT
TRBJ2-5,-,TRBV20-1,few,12,CSASLYQETQYF,TGCAGTGCTAGTCTGTACCAAGAGACCCAGTACTTC
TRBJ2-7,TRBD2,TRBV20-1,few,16,CSASALAGGSSYEQYF,TGCAGTGCTAGCGCGTTAGCGGGGGGAAGCTCCTACGAGCAGTACTTC
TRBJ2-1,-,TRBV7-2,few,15,CASSLGQATYNEQFF,TGTGCCAGCAGCTTAGGACAGGCGACCTACAATGAGCAGTTCTTC
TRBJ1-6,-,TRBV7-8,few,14,CASSPGPGNSPLHF,TGTGCCAGCAGCCCGGGTCCTGGGAATTCACCCCTCCACTTT
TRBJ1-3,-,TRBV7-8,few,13,CASGRGRGNTIYF,TGTGCCAGCGGACGGGGGAGAGGAAACACCATATATTTT
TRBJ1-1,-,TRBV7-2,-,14,CASRAPPWRTEAFF,TGTGCCAGCAGAGCTCCACCGTGGCGCACTGAAGCTTTCTTT
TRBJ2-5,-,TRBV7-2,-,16,CASSFMGQTARETQYF,TGTGCCAGCAGCTTTATGGGACAAACGGCCCGGGAGACCCAGTACTTC
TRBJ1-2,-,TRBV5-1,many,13,CASSLAGLGGYTF,TGCGCCAGCAGCTTGGCCGGGCTTGGAGGCTACACCTTC
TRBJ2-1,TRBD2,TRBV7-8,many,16,CASSLVWEGLNNEQFF,TGTGCCAGCAGCTTAGTTTGGGAGGGACTCAACAATGAGCAGTTCTTC
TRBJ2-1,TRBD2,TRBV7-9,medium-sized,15,CASNRLAGFYNEQFF,TGTGCCAGCAACCGACTAGCGGGATTTTACAATGAGCAGTTCTTC